This T cell receptor beta chain was sequenced during a study of control samples from healthy donors and cancer patients. Germline assignment: CDR1 SEHNR and CDR2 FQNEAQ (reference sequence). V was shortened by 6 bases and J by 5 bases, with 10 bases between the two germline ends. The CDR3 runs 12 residues. Libraries were prepared by immunoSEQ multiplex PCR; TCRdb keeps only in-frame clonotypes and omits some of them. Altogether approximately 130,000 clones are present, about 89% being singletons, with the ten largest covering 40%. This sequence originates from a man aged 50 to 60 in good health. The V call is TRBV7-9, the J call TRBJ1-1; maybe TRBD1 (5 bases). Sequencing was performed on blood. In nucleotides, the CDR3 is TGTGCCAGCAGTACGGGGGGGACTGAAGCTTTCTTT. It encodes CASSTGGTEAFF.